A selection of T cell receptor beta chains follows, all from one sample in a study of T cells after posttransplantation cyclophosphamide. The table came from immunoSEQ multiplex PCR; TCRdb's copy has only in-frame clones and leaves some out. The sample records fewer than 3,500 clones, 75% to 90% being singletons. The source was PBMCs, collected after allogeneic stem cell transplant with posttransplant cyclophosphamide. Every receptor here comes from a female patient aged 50-59 years who received an allogeneic stem cell transplant from an unrelated donor, was CMV-positive, and had acute and chronic GVHD. Among the T cells, some may be from the graft donor. Each CDR3 is given without its conserved first and last residue. Fields, in order: J gene, V gene, CDR3 protein.

TRBJ2-1 | TRBV7-8 | ASSFHPAGTGVGNNEQF
TRBJ2-7 | TRBV9 | ASRKREGTRPSDYEQY
TRBJ1-3 | TRBV7-3 | ASSLDRGPGNTIY
TRBJ2-3 | TRBV19 | ASSIGWSGRTDTQY
TRBJ1-1 | TRBV19 | ASSIRQGTEAF
TRBJ2-2 | TRBV5-1 | ASSFEGTGELF
TRBJ1-1 | TRBV5-6 | ASIVGGTGEAF
TRBJ2-3 | TRBV21-1 | ASRVAGQTSTDTQY
TRBJ2-7 | TRBV29-1 | SVQGTYEQY
TRBJ2-1 | TRBV28 | ASGLAGAKGEQF
TRBJ2-1 | TRBV5-6 | ASSLRTSGDNEQF
TRBJ2-3 | TRBV9 | ASSHPRDGAGFTDTQY
TRBJ1-5 | TRBV28 | ASSALLGSAEPQH
TRBJ1-2 | TRBV2 | ASSELQGLGYT
TRBJ2-5 | TRBV4-2 | ASSQDGLAGGHQETQY
TRBJ2-1 | TRBV7-6 | ASGAGASGGPEQF
TRBJ2-7 | TRBV7-9 | ASSLDPGQGADEQY
TRBJ1-5 | TRBV2 | ASSEVGGVLHQPQH
TRBJ2-7 | TRBV4-1 | ASSRSVQGNLEQY
TRBJ2-7 | TRBV7-8 | ASSLVRQGSSYEQY
TRBJ2-7 | TRBV6-6 | ASSYYGGRETYEQY
TRBJ2-5 | TRBV5-1 | ASSSDRVQETQY
TRBJ2-1 | TRBV4-2 | ASSQERGGGLASNEQF
TRBJ2-3 | TRBV7-8 | ASSPRSESTDTQY
TRBJ2-2 | TRBV9 | ASSVMWGSHTGELF
TRBJ2-1 | TRBV19 | ASASGRANEQF
TRBJ2-5 | TRBV6-1 | ASTIPDRAGKTQY
TRBJ2-2 | TRBV4-1 | ASSTGTGGRTGELF
TRBJ2-2 | TRBV7-2 | ASSLAGQGVTGELF
NA | TRBV4-1 | ASSYKTQGYEQY
TRBJ2-6 | TRBV4-1 | ASSQDWALHSGANVLT
TRBJ2-1 | TRBV5-6 | ASSLGTSGSNEQF
TRBJ1-2 | TRBV15 | ATSRGGTGNGYT
TRBJ2-1 | TRBV6-5 | ASGRGTSGNEQF
TRBJ2-4 | TRBV29-1 | SVAPPTGSKNIQY
TRBJ2-3 | TRBV4-2 | ASSLSGGATDTQY
TRBJ2-3 | TRBV5-1 | ASSLLARYTDTQY
TRBJ1-6 | TRBV7-9 | ASSLAQQESYNSPLH
TRBJ1-1 | TRBV28 | ATRLALLNTEAF
TRBJ2-7 | TRBV27 | ASSLKGGGYEQY
TRBJ2-1 | TRBV9 | ASSVALRGINEQF
TRBJ2-1 | TRBV28 | ASSDRVEQF
TRBJ1-4 | TRBV4-3 | ASSQELSGGSEKLF
TRBJ2-7 | TRBV4-2 | ASSPRYEQY
TRBJ2-7 | TRBV7-9 | ASSPNQPGQGGYEQY
TRBJ2-5 | TRBV6-5 | ASSWRGETQY
TRBJ1-2 | TRBV28 | ASSFVFLGQGAGYT
TRBJ2-7 | TRBV5-1 | ASSLEDRARYEQY
TRBJ2-7 | TRBV5-1 | ASSLLGGGNYEQY
TRBJ1-2 | TRBV4-3 | ASSQDRAGEGYGYT
TRBJ2-1 | TRBV5-1 | ASSLSLQSYNEQF
TRBJ2-2 | TRBV11-2 | ASSNIGQAAGTGELF
TRBJ2-1 | TRBV19 | ASSMGGISYNEQF
TRBJ2-2 | TRBV11-2 | ASSPGGSHAGELF
TRBJ1-5 | TRBV28 | ASSSDRGLLGQPQH
TRBJ1-1 | TRBV27 | ASSTVKAEANTEAF
TRBJ2-3 | TRBV7-9 | ASSADRGRGTDTQY
TRBJ2-2 | TRBV27 | ASTLGGADTGELF
TRBJ2-7 | TRBV25-1 | ASSQEEGSYEQY
TRBJ2-1 | TRBV27 | ASNPRRGGGASYNEQF